These 10 T cell receptor beta chains originate from one sample sequenced in a study of T cells in tuberculosis. Assay: immunoSEQ multiplex PCR; the TCRdb copy retains only in-frame clones and omits some. The sample includes 47,000 or so clones, more than 90% seen only once; the top ten take 1.4%. Stated time point: new active TB diagnosis, blood taken before or within 7 days of starting treatment. Specimen: PBMCs, collected at tuberculosis diagnosis. These receptors were obtained from an adult with tuberculosis.

This sequence joins TRBV6-5 and TRBJ2-2; possibly TRBD1 for D (6 bases). The germline CDR1 and CDR2 sequences are MNHEY and SVGAGI. V lost 5 bases, J lost 8 bases, and 9 bases lay in between. The CDR3 contains 12 residues. CDR3 sequence reads: CASSKQGGELFF. The DNA of the CDR3 is TGTGCCAGCAGTAAGCAGGGGGGGGAGCTGTTTTTT.

CDR3 sequence reads: CASSSTPPGQRGDTQYF. The CDR3 bases are TGTGCCAGCAGCTCCACGCCTCCGGGACAGAGGGGCGATACGCAGTATTTT. The chain recombines TRBV7-2 with TRBJ2-3, with 7 nucleotides matching TRBD1. The CDR3 contains 17 residues. J gave up 6 bases and V 4 bases, and 16 bases lay outside the gene matches. Germline CDR1 is SGHTA and CDR2 is FQGNSA.

This clone was detected once. This chain links TRBV27 with TRBJ1-5; D might be TRBD1 (5 bases). CDR1 and CDR2 from the germline V gene are MNHEY and SMNVEV (reference sequence). CDR3 length equals 14 residues. Trimming took off 1 base at V and 5 bases at J, with 9 bases between the two ends. The CDR3 nucleotides read TGTGCCAGCAGTTTATACGCGGGGGATCAGCCCCAGCATTTT. It translates to CASSLYAGDQPQHF.

The genes are TRBV4-1 and TRBJ2-2; TRBD1 matches at 9 bases. In germline, CDR1 is MGHRA, CDR2 YSYEKL. The CDR3 length is 17 residues. J lost 6 bases, V lost 0 bases, and 8 bases had no gene match. The DNA of the CDR3 is TGCGCCAGCAGCCAAGACCCACAGGGGGCGCAAGCCGGGGAGCTGTTTTTT. It yields the protein CASSQDPQGAQAGELFF.

This chain joins TRBV2 and TRBJ2-1; D is undetermined. The CDR3 is 14 amino acids. The ends were cut back, 7 bases at V and 1 base at J, with 11 bases in the middle. Germline lookup yields CDR1 SNHLY and CDR2 FYNNEI. CDR3 sequence: CASMGRLSYNEQFF. The CDR3 nucleotides read TGTGCCAGCATGGGCAGGCTATCCTACAATGAGCAGTTCTTC.

This chain uses TRBV6-1 with TRBJ2-1, with 8 nucleotides matching TRBD2. This CDR3 is built from 14 residues. Germline loops: CDR1 MNHNS, CDR2 SASEGT. After removal of 10 bases from V and 4 bases from J, the junction contained 9 bases not matched to a gene. The CDR3 bases are TGTGCCATCGCACGCGGGAGGTTTTACAATGAGCAGTTCTTC. Translation: CAIARGRFYNEQFF.

In this sample, this clone turned up a few times. CDR3 sequence (DNA): TGTGCCAGCAATGGGGAGGGGGGCACCGGGGAGCTGTTTTTT. Translated, it gives CASNGEGGTGELFF. The V and J genes are TRBV2 and TRBJ2-2, with TRBD2 as a possible D gene (7 bases). This CDR3 spans 14 amino acids. CDR1 and CDR2 (germline): SNHLY, FYNNEI. The V gene lost 7 bases and the J gene lost 4 bases, with 13 bases spanning the gap.

This sequence joins TRBV13 and TRBJ2-3, with no clear D. Germline CDR1 and CDR2: PRHDT and FYEKMQ (reference sequence). With 4 bases removed from V and 10 bases from J, the gap between germline ends came to 18 bases. The CDR3 is 14 residues long. This chain's CDR3 is CASSSAVPPAAQYF. In nucleotides, the CDR3 is TGTGCCAGCAGCTCCGCGGTACCCCCGGCGGCGCAGTATTTT.

This chain joins TRBV14 and TRBJ2-1; 9 bases fit TRBD2. Per the germline V gene, CDR1 is SGHDN and CDR2 is FVKESK. The CDR3 runs 16 residues. Germline trimming cut 1 base from V and 4 bases from J; bases unmatched to any gene: 5. The CDR3 coding sequence is TGTGCCAGCAGCCAAGTCACTAGCGGGCGGTACAATGAGCAGTTCTTC. Its protein product is CASSQVTSGRYNEQFF.

V and J are TRBV5-4 and TRBJ2-5; 9 nucleotides agree with TRBD1. The CDR3 is 17 amino acids. Germline V CDR1 and CDR2: SGHNT, YYREEE (reference sequence). V lost 4 bases to trimming and J lost 0 bases; unmatched junction nucleotides: 10. The chain's CDR3 is CASSPPGQGLYQETQYF. In DNA form, the CDR3 reads TGTGCCAGCAGCCCCCCCGGACAGGGGCTGTACCAAGAGACCCAGTACTTC.